The sequence of this T cell receptor (beta chain) was determined in a study of blood T cell repertoires in COVID-19. Study background: PBMCs, B-cell-depleted T cells, or T cells were the source of the cDNA or gDNA that made up the material.

As handled by the study authors: Scientists estimated how many nucleated cells there were by amplifying reference gene primers. Clones were sequenced by immunoSEQ multiplex PCR, and TCRdb holds only the in-frame ones, with some missing. V and J calls and clone size follow that table, whereas D and trimming were derived from the DNA. The data show about 180,000 clones, around 80% seen once. In Seattle, patients joined the study during active infection and were tracked longitudinally. Sequenced: peripheral blood. The receptor comes from a woman over 75 with COVID-19, enrolled during active disease.

In DNA form, the CDR3 reads TGTGCCAGCAGTGTGTCTCAGGGGCCGCTGAACACTGAAGCTTTCTTT. Encoded protein: CASSVSQGPLNTEAFF. The rearrangement uses TRBV27 and TRBJ1-1, with D tentatively TRBD1 (6 bases). V was pared by 5 bases and J by 0 bases, with 16 bases between. Germline V gene data show CDR1 as MNHEY and CDR2 as SMNVEV (reference sequence). The CDR3 runs to 16 residues.